This TCR beta chain appears in the sequencing data of a study of cytomegalovirus exposure and HLA in healthy donors. Overall study findings and caveats: The tendency of first-cohort TCR clusters to co-occur in the 120 or so validation repertoires emerged from a later analysis.

The CDR3 runs 14 residues. Germline lookup yields CDR1 SGHVS and CDR2 FQNEAQ. The V and J ends lost 2 bases and 5 bases, in that order; junction bases with no gene match: 5. Remarks on this clone: Antigen specificity is unknown.

Libraries were prepared by immunoSEQ multiplex PCR; TCRdb keeps only in-frame clonotypes and omits some of them. Altogether 160,000 or so clones are present, just under 90% being singletons, with the ten largest covering 1.4%. Sequenced: PBMCs. This TCR derives from a woman aged 30 to 39 in good health and CMV-seronegative. V usage is TRBV7-8 and J usage is TRBJ1-2; 7 nucleotides agree with TRBD1. The CDR3 DNA reads as TGTGCCAGCAGCTTAACGGGACAGACGTATGGCTACACCTTC. Translated: CASSLTGQTYGYTF. The variable domain in full, completed from reference TRBV7-8 and TRBJ1-2, reads GAGVSQSPRYKVAKRGQDVALRCDPISGHVSLFWYQQALGQGPEFLTYFQNEAQLDKSGLPSDRFFAERPEGSVSTLKIQRTQQEDSAVYLCASSLTGQTYGYTFGSGTRLTVV.